Presented here are 12 T cell receptor beta chains from one specimen sequenced in a study of technical replicates of blood from a handful of donors. Produced via immunoSEQ multiplex PCR; TCRdb's table is partial and in-frame only. The sample records roughly 100,000 clones, over 90% being singletons. The sequencing sample was made of T cells isolated from PBMCs. The receptors derive from a human donor in good health.

This clone was detected once. The CDR3 DNA sequence: TGCGCCAGCAGCCAAGATTACGGTTTTGGCTACACCTTC. The encoded protein is CASSQDYGFGYTF. The gene calls are TRBV4-3 and TRBJ1-2; D remains unclear. Germline-derived CDR1 and CDR2 are LGHNA and YSLEER. This CDR3 has 13 amino acids. Trimming took off 0 bases at V and 7 bases at J, with 9 bases between the two ends.

The chain combines TRBV6-6 with TRBJ2-3; possible D gene TRBD2, 7 bases. This CDR3 region has 16 residues. The germline V gene encodes CDR1 MNHNY and CDR2 SVGAGI (reference sequence). Deletions cut 2 bases from V and 4 bases from J, with 16 bases between. Here the CDR3 reads CASSYAGEGLSDTQYF. CDR3 in DNA: TGTGCCAGCAGTTACGCAGGGGAGGGCCTCTCAGATACGCAGTATTTT.

This chain joins TRBV28 and TRBJ1-5; TRBD1 agrees at 10 bases. The CDR3 runs to 19 residues. After removal of 2 bases from V and 0 bases from J, the junction contained 10 bases not matched to a gene. Germline V gene data show CDR1 as MDHEN and CDR2 as SYDVKM. Here the CDR3 reads CASSLIVGQGVNSNQPQHF. Written as DNA, the CDR3 is TGTGCCAGCAGTTTAATAGTCGGACAGGGGGTCAATAGCAATCAGCCCCAGCATTTT.

This rearrangement joins TRBV6-5 to TRBJ1-2; 9 nucleotides agree with TRBD1. Germline lookup yields CDR1 MNHEY and CDR2 SVGAGI. Unmatched junction bases numbered 0, after V lost 8 bases and J lost 2 bases. This CDR3 has 12 amino acids. The CDR3 protein is CASGTGNYGYTF. The CDR3 bases are TGTGCCAGCGGGACAGGGAACTATGGCTACACCTTC.

The rearrangement uses TRBV11-2 and TRBJ1-5; 8 bases match TRBD1. Losses at the gene ends were 5 bases for V and 4 bases for J; bases not matched to a gene: 4. The CDR3 is 14 residues long. Germline V lookup: CDR1 SGHAT, CDR2 FQNNGV. The CDR3 region is CASSLDRVNQPQHF. In DNA form, the CDR3 reads TGTGCCAGCAGCCTGGACAGGGTAAATCAGCCCCAGCATTTT.

This chain joins TRBV7-8 and TRBJ1-2; D is unclear. Trimming pared 4 bases from V and 4 bases from J, leaving 10 bases between. The CDR3 extends over 13 amino acids. Per germline, CDR1 SGHVS and CDR2 FQNEAQ. The CDR3 DNA reads TGTGCCAGCAGCTCATTTACAAGCTATGGCTACACCTTC. It encodes CASSSFTSYGYTF.

The gene calls are TRBV13 and TRBJ1-4; 8 bases agree with TRBD1. With V trimmed by 10 bases and J by 8 bases, 6 bases remained unmatched. Germline CDR1 PRHDT, CDR2 FYEKMQ (reference sequence). The CDR3 runs to 12 residues. The CDR3 spells CAMRTGSEKLFF. In DNA, the CDR3 is TGTGCCATGAGGACAGGGTCGGAAAAACTGTTTTTT.

V and J are TRBV13 and TRBJ2-1; no clear D. CDR1 and CDR2 from the germline V gene are PRHDT and FYEKMQ (reference sequence). This CDR3 comprises 14 residues. V was cut by 11 bases and J by 5 bases, with 19 bases left in between. CDR3 nucleotides: TGTGCCTTTTCCAACTCCTCCGTTGACAATGAGCAGTTCTTC. Residues: CAFSNSSVDNEQFF.

CDR3 amino acids: CASSLLGAQGYTF. CDR3 nucleotide sequence: TGTGCCAGCAGTTTATTGGGAGCTCAGGGCTACACCTTC. The V gene is TRBV27, the J gene TRBJ1-2; D is unclear. Deletions cut 1 base from V and 8 bases from J, with 11 bases between. The CDR3 has 13 amino acids. CDR1 is MNHEY and CDR2 is SMNVEV in the germline V gene (reference sequence).

The V and J genes are TRBV11-3 and TRBJ2-2; 7 nucleotides align to TRBD1. V was pared by 5 bases and J by 6 bases, with 3 bases of the junction left unmatched. This CDR3 spans 13 amino acids. CDR1 and CDR2 from the germline V gene are SGHNT and YENEEA. The CDR3 loop is CASSPGQAGELFF. The CDR3 nucleotides are TGTGCCAGCAGCCCTGGACAGGCCGGGGAGCTGTTTTTT.

This sequence joins TRBV9 and TRBJ1-3; the match to TRBD1 covers 7 bases. The CDR3 spans 16 residues. CDR1 and CDR2 (germline): SGDLS, YYNGEE. The trim removed 2 bases at V and 1 base at J, leaving 6 bases unmatched. This CDR3 reads CASSVEGQVSGNTIYF. The CDR3 coding sequence is TGTGCCAGCAGCGTGGAAGGACAGGTGTCTGGAAACACCATATATTTT.

The chain combines TRBV9 with TRBJ2-7; TRBD2 matches at 9 bases. The CDR3 has 14 amino acids. Trimming at V came to 5 bases and at J to 4 bases, leaving 7 bases not matched to a gene. Germline V gives CDR1 SGDLS, CDR2 YYNGEE. The CDR3 nucleotides are TGTGCCAGCAGTGAGGGTAGCGGGGGTTACGAGCAGTACTTC. This translates into CASSEGSGGYEQYF. The entire variable domain, with the rest obtained from reference TRBV9 and TRBJ2-7, is as follows: DSGVTQTPKHLITATGQRVTLRCSPRSGDLSVYWYQQSLDQGLQFLIQYYNGEERAKGNILERFSAQQFPDLHSELNLSSLELGDSALYFCASSEGSGGYEQYFGPGTRLTVT.